What follows are 12 T cell receptor beta chains derived from one specimen sequenced in a study of post-analysis software for immune sequencing data. Study findings and constraints: Patients carried a handful of TRBV segments more frequently than controls did, and TRBV5-6, TRBV5-1 and TRBV20-1 were among them.

Their target antigens are unknown. The TCR beta cDNA libraries contained unique molecular identifiers. From the PCR reads, TCRdb called clonotypes with MiXCR, one entry per CDR3 protein. The sample has around 700,000 distinct CDR3 sequences, over 45% seen once. The sequenced material came from blood. All receptors come from a girl aged 2 to 10 with multiple sclerosis.

The rearrangement joins TRBV12-3 or TRBV12-4 to TRBJ1-5, with no clear D. Trimming took off 3 bases at V and 4 bases at J, with 19 bases between the two ends. The CDR3 contains 17 residues. The CDR3 DNA is TGTGCCAGCAGTTTTGTCTCTCGGGTGGCGGGAAATCAGCCCCAGCATTTT. The encoded protein is CASSFVSRVAGNQPQHF.

The chain links TRBV2 to TRBJ2-7, with 14 bases identical to TRBD2. Trimming cost V 6 bases and J 6 bases; bases outside gene matches: 13. The CDR3 is 17 amino acids. In germline, CDR1 is SNHLY, CDR2 FYNNEI. CDR3 bases: TGTGCCAGCAGGACTAGCGGGGGGGCCCTCGGGAACGGCGAGCAGTACTTC. The encoded protein is CASRTSGGALGNGEQYF.

This clonotype is a singleton in its sample. The chain combines TRBV9 with TRBJ2-3; no clear D gene. The CDR3 runs 16 residues. V was shortened by 1 base and J by 3 bases, with 15 bases between the two germline ends. CDR1 is SGDLS and CDR2 is YYNGEE in the germline V gene. The CDR3 loop is CASSVLGNPITDTQYF. DNA of the CDR3: TGTGCCAGCAGCGTATTGGGGAATCCGATTACAGATACGCAGTATTTT.

The chain's CDR3 is CASSRDGGGPDTQYF. The CDR3 DNA reads as TGCGCCAGCAGTCGGGACGGTGGTGGTCCAGATACGCAGTATTTT. V is TRBV5-1 and J is TRBJ2-3; D may correspond to TRBD1 or TRBD2 (5 bases each). Germline V gene data show CDR1 as SGHRS and CDR2 as YFSETQ. CDR3 size: 15 residues. V shed 5 bases and J shed 4 bases, with 17 bases lying between them.

The chain links TRBV20-1 to TRBJ1-5; D gene uncertain. This CDR3 has 13 residues. The V end lost 3 bases, the J end lost 1 base, and 7 bases lay between the germline ends. Germline V gene sequence: CDR1 DFQATT, CDR2 SNEGSKA (reference sequence). As DNA, the CDR3 is TGCAGTGCTAGTTTGGGCAGCAATCAGCCCCAGCATTTT. Its protein is CSASLGSNQPQHF.

The genes are TRBV5-1 and TRBJ2-2; the D call may be TRBD1 or TRBD2 (5 bases each). The germline V and J ends were trimmed by 6 bases and 9 bases, with 15 bases remaining between them. The germline V gene has CDR1 SGHRS and CDR2 YFSETQ. The CDR3 is 13 amino acids. The CDR3 sequence is CASKTGTRRELFF. The CDR3 DNA follows: TGCGCCAGCAAGACGGGGACCAGGAGGGAGCTGTTTTTT.

The V call is TRBV30, the J call TRBJ2-1; D may match TRBD1 or TRBD2 (5 bases each). The germline V and J ends were trimmed by 3 bases and 4 bases, with 25 bases remaining between them. Germline CDR1 is GTSNPN and CDR2 is SVGIG (reference sequence). The CDR3 has 18 residues. CDR3 protein: CAWRKGPLVPKNYNEQFF. The CDR3 nucleotides read TGTGCCTGGAGGAAGGGACCCTTAGTCCCTAAAAATTACAATGAGCAGTTCTTC.

The gene calls are TRBV6-4 and TRBJ2-5; D gene unclear. This CDR3 is built from 13 residues. Between the trimmed V and J ends, which lost 4 bases and 4 bases, there was a span of 10 bases. Germline V gene lookup returns CDR1 MRHNA and CDR2 SNTAGT. The CDR3 region has the DNA TGTGCCAGCAGTGTAGGGCCTCGAGAGACCCAGTACTTC. Amino acid sequence: CASSVGPRETQYF.

The rearrangement uses TRBV7-2 and TRBJ2-1, with TRBD2 matching 7 bases. This CDR3 is built from 17 residues. CDR1 is SGHTA, CDR2 FQGNSA, per germline. Trimming cost V 4 bases and J 0 bases; bases outside gene matches: 9. This CDR3 reads CASSYPTSLSSYNEQFF. In DNA form, the CDR3 reads TGTGCCAGCAGCTACCCGACTAGCTTGAGCTCCTACAATGAGCAGTTCTTC.

The chain is built from TRBV5-5 and TRBJ2-1; possibly TRBD2 for D (6 bases). The germline V gene has CDR1 SGHKS and CDR2 YYEKEE (reference sequence). The CDR3 spans 19 residues. V was clipped by 0 bases and J by 0 bases, with 19 bases between them. Written as DNA, the CDR3 is TGTGCCAGCAGCTTGGCGGGGGTCCTCCTCCCCGGCTCCTACAATGAGCAGTTCTTC. Translated: CASSLAGVLLPGSYNEQFF.

The chain recombines TRBV7-9 with TRBJ2-3, with D perhaps matching TRBD1 (6 bases). V gave up 1 base and J gave up 2 bases, with 10 bases separating them. The CDR3 is 15 amino acids. Per the germline V gene, CDR1 is SEHNR and CDR2 is FQNEAQ (reference sequence). The DNA for the CDR3 is TGTGCCAGCAGCTTAGGGACAGATTACACAGATACGCAGTATTTT. Its protein product is CASSLGTDYTDTQYF. The full variable domain, rest sourced from reference TRBV7-9 and TRBJ2-3, is DTGVSQNPRHKITKRGQNVTFRCDPISEHNRLYWYRQTLGQGPEFLTYFQNEAQLEKSRLLSDRFSAERPKGSFSTLEIQRTEQGDSAMYLCASSLGTDYTDTQYFGPGTRLTVL.

This clonotype was picked up a small number of times. The J gene is TRBJ2-7, the V gene TRBV20-1, with D possibly TRBD1 on 9 matching bases. The V end lost 6 bases, the J end lost 2 bases, and 23 bases lay between the germline ends. This CDR3 region has 16 residues. Germline V gives CDR1 DFQATT, CDR2 SNEGSKA (reference sequence). DNA of the CDR3: TGCAGTGCACGGGGGGGGATAGGACAGGGGACCTACGAGCAGTACTTC. Residues: CSARGGIGQGTYEQYF.